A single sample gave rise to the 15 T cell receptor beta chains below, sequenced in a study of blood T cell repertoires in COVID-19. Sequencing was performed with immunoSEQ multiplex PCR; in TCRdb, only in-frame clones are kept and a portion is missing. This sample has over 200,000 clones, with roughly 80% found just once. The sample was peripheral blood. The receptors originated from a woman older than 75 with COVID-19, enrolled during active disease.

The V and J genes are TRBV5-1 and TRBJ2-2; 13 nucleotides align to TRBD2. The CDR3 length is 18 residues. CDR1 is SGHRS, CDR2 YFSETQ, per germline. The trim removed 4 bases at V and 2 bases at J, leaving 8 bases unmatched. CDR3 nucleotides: TGCGCCAGCAGCCCCCGAGGACTAGCGGGAGTAAACACCGGGGAGCTGTTTTTT. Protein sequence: CASSPRGLAGVNTGELFF.

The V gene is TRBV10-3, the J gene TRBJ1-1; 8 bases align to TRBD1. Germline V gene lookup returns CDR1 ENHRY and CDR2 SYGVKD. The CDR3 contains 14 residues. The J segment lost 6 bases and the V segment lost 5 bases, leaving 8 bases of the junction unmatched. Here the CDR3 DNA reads TGTGCCATCAGTATACAGGGGGTTGGCGCTGAAGCTTTCTTT. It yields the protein CAISIQGVGAEAFF.

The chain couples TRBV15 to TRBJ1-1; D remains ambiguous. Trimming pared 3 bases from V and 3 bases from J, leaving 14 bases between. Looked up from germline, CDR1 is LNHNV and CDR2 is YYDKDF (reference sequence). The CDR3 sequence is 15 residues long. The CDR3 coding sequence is TGTGCCACCAGCAGGGGCACACTGTCTGACACTGAAGCTTTCTTT. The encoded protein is CATSRGTLSDTEAFF.

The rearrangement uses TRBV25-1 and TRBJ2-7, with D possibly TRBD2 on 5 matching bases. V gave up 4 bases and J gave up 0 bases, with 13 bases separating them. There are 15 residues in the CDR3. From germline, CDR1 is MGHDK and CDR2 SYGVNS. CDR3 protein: CASSAPRAFSYEQYF. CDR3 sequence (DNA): TGTGCCAGCAGTGCACCGCGGGCCTTCTCCTACGAGCAGTACTTC.

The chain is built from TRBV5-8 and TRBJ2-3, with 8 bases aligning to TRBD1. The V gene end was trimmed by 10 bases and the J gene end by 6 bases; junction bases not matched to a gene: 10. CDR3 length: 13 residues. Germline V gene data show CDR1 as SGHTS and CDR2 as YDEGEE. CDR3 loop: CAGRDRSVDTQYF. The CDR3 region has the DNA TGTGCCGGGCGGGACAGGTCGGTGGATACGCAGTATTTT.

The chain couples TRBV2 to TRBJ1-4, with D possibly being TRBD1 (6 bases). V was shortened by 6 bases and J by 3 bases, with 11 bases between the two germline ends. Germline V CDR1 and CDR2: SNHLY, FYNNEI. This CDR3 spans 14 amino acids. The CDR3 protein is CASRDRSSNEKLFF. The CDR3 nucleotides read TGTGCCAGCAGAGACAGGAGTTCTAATGAAAAACTGTTTTTT.

The CDR3: CASSQQGLAGGIQYF. CDR3 DNA sequence: TGTGCCAGCAGCCAACAGGGACTAGCGGGAGGAATTCAGTACTTC. The rearrangement uses TRBV14 and TRBJ2-4, with 15 nucleotides matching TRBD2. Trimming cost V 2 bases and J 10 bases; bases outside gene matches: 3. The CDR3 has 15 residues. CDR1 is SGHDN, CDR2 FVKESK, per germline.

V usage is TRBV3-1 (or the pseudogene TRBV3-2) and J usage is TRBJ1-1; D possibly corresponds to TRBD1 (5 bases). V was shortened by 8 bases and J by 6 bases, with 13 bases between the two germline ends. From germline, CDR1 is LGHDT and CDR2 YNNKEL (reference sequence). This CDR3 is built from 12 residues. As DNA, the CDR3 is TGTGCCAGCGCGCCGGGGGGGGCTGAAGCTTTCTTT. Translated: CASAPGGAEAFF.

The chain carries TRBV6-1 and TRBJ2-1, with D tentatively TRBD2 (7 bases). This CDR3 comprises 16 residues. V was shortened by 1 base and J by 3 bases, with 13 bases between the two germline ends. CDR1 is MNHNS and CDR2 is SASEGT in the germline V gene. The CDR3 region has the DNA TGTGCCAGCAGTGAAGACTGGGGGGGCATCTACAATGAGCAGTTCTTC. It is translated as CASSEDWGGIYNEQFF.

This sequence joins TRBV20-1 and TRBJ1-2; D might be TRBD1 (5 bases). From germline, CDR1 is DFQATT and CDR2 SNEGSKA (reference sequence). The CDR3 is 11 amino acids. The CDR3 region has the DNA TGCAGCGCAGGGCAGCACTATGGCTACACCTTC. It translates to CSAGQHYGYTF.

CDR3 bases: TGTGCCAGCAGTTTAACAACCAGGGGGCGGTCTGGGGCCAACGTCCTGACTTTC. This gives the protein CASSLTTRGRSGANVLTF. The chain employs TRBV27 and TRBJ2-6; 8 bases align to TRBD1. CDR1 is MNHEY and CDR2 is SMNVEV in the germline V gene (reference sequence). V shed 2 bases and J 1 base; nucleotides not matched to a gene: 7. This CDR3 is built from 18 residues.

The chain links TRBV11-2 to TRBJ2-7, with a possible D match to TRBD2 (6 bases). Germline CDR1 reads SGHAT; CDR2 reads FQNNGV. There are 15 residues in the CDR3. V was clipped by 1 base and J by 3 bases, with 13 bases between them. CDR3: CASSLGSVGGYEQYF. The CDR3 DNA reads TGTGCCAGCAGCTTAGGCTCGGTGGGAGGCTACGAGCAGTACTTC.

In DNA, the CDR3 is TGTGCCAGCAGCCCCCGACTAGCGGGAGGTTTTAACGAGCAGTACTTC. The encoded protein is CASSPRLAGGFNEQYF. The rearrangement links TRBV3-1 (or the pseudogene TRBV3-2) to TRBJ2-7, with 13 nucleotides matching TRBD2. Germline-derived CDR1 and CDR2 are LGHDT and YNNKEL (reference sequence). The CDR3 is 16 residues long. V was pared by 4 bases and J by 5 bases, with 8 bases of the junction left unmatched.

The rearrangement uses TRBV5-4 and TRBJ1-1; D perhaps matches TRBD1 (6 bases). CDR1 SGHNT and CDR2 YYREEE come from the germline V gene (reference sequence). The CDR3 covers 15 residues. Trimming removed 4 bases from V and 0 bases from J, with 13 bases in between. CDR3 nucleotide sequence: TGTGCCAGCAGCGGGACAAGTTTCATGAACACTGAAGCTTTCTTT. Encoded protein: CASSGTSFMNTEAFF. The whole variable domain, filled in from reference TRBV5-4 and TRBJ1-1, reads ETGVTQSPTHLIKTRGQQVTLRCSSQSGHNTVSWYQQALGQGPQFIFQYYREEENGRGNFPPRFSGLQFPNYSSELNVNALELDDSALYLCASSGTSFMNTEAFFGQGTRLTVV.

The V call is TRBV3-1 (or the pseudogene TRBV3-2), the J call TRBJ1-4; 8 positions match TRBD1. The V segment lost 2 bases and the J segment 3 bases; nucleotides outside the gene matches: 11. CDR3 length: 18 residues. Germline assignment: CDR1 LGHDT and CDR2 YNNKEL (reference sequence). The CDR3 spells CASSQKGHRGSANEKLFF. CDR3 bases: TGTGCCAGCAGCCAAAAGGGGCACAGGGGGTCGGCTAATGAAAAACTGTTTTTT.